Following are 11 T cell receptor beta chains from one sample sequenced in a study of T cells in tumors after PD-1 blockade. The table came from immunoSEQ multiplex PCR; TCRdb's copy has only in-frame clones and leaves some out. The table includes about 15,000 clones, roughly 87% detected once. Sequencing used PBMCs, obtained after anti-PD-1 treatment. The receptors come from a human donor with basal cell carcinoma.

This clone appeared a few times. The chain links TRBV10-3 to TRBJ1-6; 8 bases are a match to TRBD1. This CDR3 is 14 amino acids long. V shed 5 bases and J 9 bases; nucleotides not matched to a gene: 6. Germline V gene sequence: CDR1 ENHRY, CDR2 SYGVKD. The CDR3 loop is CAISQTGEASPLHF. The CDR3 region has the DNA TGTGCCATCAGTCAGACAGGGGAAGCTTCACCCCTCCACTTT.

The gene calls are TRBV7-2 and TRBJ2-1, with 9 nucleotides matching TRBD1. The CDR3 is 18 residues long. J was trimmed by 6 bases and V by 1 base; bases with no gene match: 13. CDR1 is SGHTA, CDR2 FQGNSA, per germline. The CDR3 reads CASSLGIRRTGDSNEQFF. CDR3 bases: TGTGCCAGCAGCTTAGGGATCCGACGGACAGGGGATTCCAATGAGCAGTTCTTC. Complete variable domain (other parts from reference TRBV7-2 and TRBJ2-1): GAGVSQSPSNKVTEKGKDVELRCDPISGHTALYWYRQSLGQGLEFLIYFQGNSAPDKSGLPSDRFSAERTGGSVSTLTIQRTQQEDSAVYLCASSLGIRRTGDSNEQFFGPGTRLTVL.

The chain recombines TRBV5-4 with TRBJ2-1; no clear D. Trimming left V 4 bases short and J 7 bases short, with 18 bases between. Germline assignment: CDR1 SGHNT and CDR2 YYREEE (reference sequence). The CDR3 contains 15 residues. CDR3 DNA: TGTGCCAGCAGCGTCTTCCGGGCCCCTGGAAATGAGCAGTTCTTC. This encodes CASSVFRAPGNEQFF.

The genes are TRBV6-5 and TRBJ1-2; 7 bases are a match to TRBD1. The CDR3 totals 15 residues. The germline CDR1 and CDR2 sequences are MNHEY and SVGAGI. V lost 8 bases and J lost 8; bases outside the gene matches: 17. The CDR3 DNA sequence: TGTGCCAGCTCAGGGGGACTGCATGAGAGTCGGGGCTACACCTTC. This encodes CASSGGLHESRGYTF.

This sequence joins TRBV12-3 or TRBV12-4 and TRBJ1-6; unclear D gene. The V end lost 3 bases, the J end lost 7 bases, and 7 bases lay between the germline ends. The CDR3 has 13 amino acids. The CDR3 region is CASSLQVNSPLHF. The DNA of the CDR3 is TGTGCCAGCAGTTTGCAGGTGAATTCACCCCTCCACTTT.

The rearrangement uses TRBV27 and TRBJ1-6; a possible D gene is TRBD1 (5 bases). The ends were cut back, 6 bases at V and 7 bases at J, with 10 bases in the middle. Germline V gives CDR1 MNHEY, CDR2 SMNVEV (reference sequence). The CDR3 spans 13 residues. The CDR3 region has the DNA TGTGCCAGCAGAGGGGCGGGAAATTCACCCCTCCACTTT. Protein: CASRGAGNSPLHF.

J is TRBJ1-5 and V is TRBV15; D not resolved. Germline V gives CDR1 LNHNV, CDR2 YYDKDF (reference sequence). The CDR3 spans 15 residues. Between the trimmed V and J ends, which lost 1 base and 0 bases, there was a span of 7 bases. The CDR3, as DNA: TGTGCCACCAGCAGAGTCGGCTATAGCAATCAGCCCCAGCATTTT. It is translated as CATSRVGYSNQPQHF.

The gene calls are TRBV7-2 and TRBJ1-5; D unresolved. CDR1 and CDR2 from the germline V gene are SGHTA and FQGNSA. The germline V and J ends were trimmed by 4 bases and 0 bases, with 4 bases remaining between them. The CDR3 runs to 13 residues. The CDR3: CASSYHSNQPQHF. CDR3 in DNA: TGTGCCAGCAGCTACCATAGCAATCAGCCCCAGCATTTT.

CDR3 residues: CASSIGTSGADTQYF. CDR3 in DNA: TGTGCCAGCAGCATCGGGACTAGCGGGGCAGATACGCAGTATTTT. The chain is built from TRBV9 and TRBJ2-3, with 13 bases fitting TRBD2. V gave up 4 bases and J gave up 4 bases; unmatched junction bases: 3. Germline values: CDR1 SGDLS, CDR2 YYNGEE. This CDR3 comprises 15 residues.

J is TRBJ1-4 and V is TRBV2; D perhaps matches TRBD1 (5 bases). The V end lost 5 bases, the J end lost 5 bases, and 15 bases lay between the germline ends. There are 15 residues in the CDR3. Germline assignment: CDR1 SNHLY and CDR2 FYNNEI. The chain's CDR3 is CASSITTVRNEKLFF. Written as DNA, the CDR3 is TGTGCCAGCAGTATAACGACAGTGCGGAATGAAAAACTGTTTTTT. The full variable domain, in which reference TRBV2 and TRBJ1-4 provide the parts outside the CDR3, is EPEVTQTPSHQVTQMGQEVILRCVPISNHLYFYWYRQILGQKVEFLVSFYNNEISEKSEIFDDQFSVERPDGSNFTLKIRSTKLEDSAMYFCASSITTVRNEKLFFGSGTQLSVL.

V is TRBV6-5 and J is TRBJ2-5; D assignment may be TRBD1 or TRBD2 (6 bases each). The CDR3 has 12 residues. The V gene's germline CDR1 is MNHEY and CDR2 SVGAGI. Trimming took off 8 bases at V and 5 bases at J, with 12 bases between the two ends. CDR3 DNA: TGTGCCAGCGCAGGGGCGGGGGAGACCCAGTACTTC. This translates into CASAGAGETQYF.